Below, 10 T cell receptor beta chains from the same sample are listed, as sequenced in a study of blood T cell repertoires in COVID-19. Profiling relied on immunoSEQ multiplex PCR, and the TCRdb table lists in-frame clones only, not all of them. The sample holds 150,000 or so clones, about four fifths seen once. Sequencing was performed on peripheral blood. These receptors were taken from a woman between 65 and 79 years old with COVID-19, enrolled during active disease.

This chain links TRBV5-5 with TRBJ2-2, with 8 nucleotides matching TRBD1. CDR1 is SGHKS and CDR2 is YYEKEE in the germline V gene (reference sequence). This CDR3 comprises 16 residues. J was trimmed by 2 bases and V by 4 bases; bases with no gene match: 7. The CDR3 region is CASSKNDRGNTGELFF. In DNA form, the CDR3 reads TGTGCCAGCAGCAAAAATGACAGGGGTAACACCGGGGAGCTGTTTTTT.

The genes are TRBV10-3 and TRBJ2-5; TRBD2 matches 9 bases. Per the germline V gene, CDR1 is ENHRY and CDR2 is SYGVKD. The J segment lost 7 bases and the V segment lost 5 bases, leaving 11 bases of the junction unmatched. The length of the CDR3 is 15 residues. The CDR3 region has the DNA TGTGCCATCAGTCAACCCGGGACTAGCCGTGCGACCCAGTACTTC. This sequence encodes CAISQPGTSRATQYF.

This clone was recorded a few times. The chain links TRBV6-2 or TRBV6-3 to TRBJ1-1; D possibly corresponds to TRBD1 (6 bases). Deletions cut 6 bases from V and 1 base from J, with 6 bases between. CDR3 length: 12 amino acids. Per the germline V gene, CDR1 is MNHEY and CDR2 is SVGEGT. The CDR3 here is CASSRGNTEAFF. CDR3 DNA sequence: TGTGCCAGCAGCAGGGGGAACACTGAAGCTTTCTTT.

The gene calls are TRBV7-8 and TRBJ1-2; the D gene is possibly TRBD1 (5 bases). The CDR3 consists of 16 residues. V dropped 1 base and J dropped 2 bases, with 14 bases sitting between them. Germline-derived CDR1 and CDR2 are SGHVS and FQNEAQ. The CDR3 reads CASSLVHGQGNYGYTF. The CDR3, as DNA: TGTGCCAGCAGCTTAGTACACGGGCAGGGAAACTATGGCTACACCTTC.

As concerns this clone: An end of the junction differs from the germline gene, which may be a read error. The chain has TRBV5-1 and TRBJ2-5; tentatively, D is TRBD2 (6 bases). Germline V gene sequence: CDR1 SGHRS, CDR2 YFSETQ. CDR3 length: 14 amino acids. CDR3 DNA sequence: TGCGCCAGCAGCTCCCCCTCCGGGGGTGAGATCCAGTACTTC. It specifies CASSSPSGGEIQYF.

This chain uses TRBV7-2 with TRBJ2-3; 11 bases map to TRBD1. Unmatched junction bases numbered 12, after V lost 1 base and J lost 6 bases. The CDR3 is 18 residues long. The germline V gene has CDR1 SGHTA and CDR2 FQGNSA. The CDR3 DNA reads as TGTGCCAGCAGCTTAGTTAGAGGGACAGGGGGAAGAGGGGATACGCAGTATTTT. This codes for CASSLVRGTGGRGDTQYF. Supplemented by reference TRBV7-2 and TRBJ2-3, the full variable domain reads GAGVSQSPSNKVTEKGKDVELRCDPISGHTALYWYRQSLGQGLEFLIYFQGNSAPDKSGLPSDRFSAERTGGSVSTLTIQRTQQEDSAVYLCASSLVRGTGGRGDTQYFGPGTRLTVL.

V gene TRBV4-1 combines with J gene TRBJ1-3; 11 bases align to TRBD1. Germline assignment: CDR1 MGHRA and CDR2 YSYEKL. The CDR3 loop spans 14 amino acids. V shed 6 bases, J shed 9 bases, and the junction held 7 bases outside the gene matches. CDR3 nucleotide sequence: TGCGCCAGCAGTCCCACCGGGACAGGGGGCACCATATATTTT. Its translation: CASSPTGTGGTIYF.

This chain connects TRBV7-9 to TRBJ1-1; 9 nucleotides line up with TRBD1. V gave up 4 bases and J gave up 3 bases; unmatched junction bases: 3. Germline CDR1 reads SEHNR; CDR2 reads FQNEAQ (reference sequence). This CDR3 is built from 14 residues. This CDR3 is CASSSGQGYTEAFF. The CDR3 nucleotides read TGTGCCAGCAGCTCGGGACAGGGCTACACTGAAGCTTTCTTT. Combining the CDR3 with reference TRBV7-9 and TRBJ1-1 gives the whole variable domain DTGVSQNPRHKITKRGQNVTFRCDPISEHNRLYWYRQTLGQGPEFLTYFQNEAQLEKSRLLSDRFSAERPKGSFSTLEIQRTEQGDSAMYLCASSSGQGYTEAFFGQGTRLTVV.

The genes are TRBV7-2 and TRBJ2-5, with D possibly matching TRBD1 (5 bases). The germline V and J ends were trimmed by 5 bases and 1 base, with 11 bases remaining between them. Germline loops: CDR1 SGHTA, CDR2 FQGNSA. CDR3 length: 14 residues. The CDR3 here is CASSVDSRQETQYF. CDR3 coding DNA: TGTGCCAGCAGCGTTGACAGCCGCCAAGAGACCCAGTACTTC.

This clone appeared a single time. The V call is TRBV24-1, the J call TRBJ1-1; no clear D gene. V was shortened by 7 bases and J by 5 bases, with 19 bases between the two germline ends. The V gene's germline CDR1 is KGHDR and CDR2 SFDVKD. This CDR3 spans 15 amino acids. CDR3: CATSSSGLKGTEAFF. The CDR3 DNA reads TGTGCCACCAGCTCCTCTGGACTGAAAGGGACTGAAGCTTTCTTT.